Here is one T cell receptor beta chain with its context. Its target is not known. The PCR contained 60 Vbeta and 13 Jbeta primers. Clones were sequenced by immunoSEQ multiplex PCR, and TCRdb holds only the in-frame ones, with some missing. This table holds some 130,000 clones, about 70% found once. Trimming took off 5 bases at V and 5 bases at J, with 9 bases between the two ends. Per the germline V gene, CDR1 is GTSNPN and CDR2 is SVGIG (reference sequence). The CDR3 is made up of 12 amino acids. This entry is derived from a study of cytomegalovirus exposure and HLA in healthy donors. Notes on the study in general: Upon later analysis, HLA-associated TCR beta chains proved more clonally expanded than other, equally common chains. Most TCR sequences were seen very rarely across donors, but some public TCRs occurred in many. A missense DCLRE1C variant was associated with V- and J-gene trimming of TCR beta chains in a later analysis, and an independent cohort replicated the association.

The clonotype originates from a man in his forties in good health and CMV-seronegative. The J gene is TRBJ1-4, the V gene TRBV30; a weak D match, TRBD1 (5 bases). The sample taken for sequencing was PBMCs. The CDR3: CAWQGENEKLFF. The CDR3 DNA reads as TGTGCCTGGCAAGGGGAAAATGAAAAACTGTTTTTT.